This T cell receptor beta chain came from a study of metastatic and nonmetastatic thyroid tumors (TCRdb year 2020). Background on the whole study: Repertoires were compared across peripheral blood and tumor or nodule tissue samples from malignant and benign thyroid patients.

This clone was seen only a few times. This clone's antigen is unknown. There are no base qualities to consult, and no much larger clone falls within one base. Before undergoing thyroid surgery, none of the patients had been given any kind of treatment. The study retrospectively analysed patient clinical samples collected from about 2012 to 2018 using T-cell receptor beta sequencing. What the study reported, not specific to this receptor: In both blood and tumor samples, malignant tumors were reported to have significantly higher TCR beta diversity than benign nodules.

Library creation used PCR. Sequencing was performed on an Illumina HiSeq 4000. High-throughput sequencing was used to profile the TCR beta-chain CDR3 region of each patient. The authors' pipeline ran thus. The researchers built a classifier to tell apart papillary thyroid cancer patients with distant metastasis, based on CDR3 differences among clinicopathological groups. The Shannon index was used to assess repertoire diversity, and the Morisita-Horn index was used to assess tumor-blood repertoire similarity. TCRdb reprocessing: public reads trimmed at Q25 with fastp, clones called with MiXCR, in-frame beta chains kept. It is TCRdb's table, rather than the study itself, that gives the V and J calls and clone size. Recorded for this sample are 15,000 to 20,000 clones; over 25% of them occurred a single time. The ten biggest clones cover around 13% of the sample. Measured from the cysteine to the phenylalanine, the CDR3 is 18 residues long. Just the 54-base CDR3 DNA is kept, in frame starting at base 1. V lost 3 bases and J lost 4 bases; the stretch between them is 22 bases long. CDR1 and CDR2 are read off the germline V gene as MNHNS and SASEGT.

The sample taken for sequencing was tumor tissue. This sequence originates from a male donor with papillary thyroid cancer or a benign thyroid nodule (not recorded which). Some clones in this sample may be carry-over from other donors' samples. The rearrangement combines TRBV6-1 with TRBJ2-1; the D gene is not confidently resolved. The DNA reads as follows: TGTGCCAGCAGTGATCCCAGACCGGAAAACAATAGATACAATGAGCAGTTCTTC. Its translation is CASSDPRPENNRYNEQFF.